This T cell receptor beta chain is drawn from a study of blood T cell repertoires in COVID-19. In the study overall: Samples representing acute and convalescent COVID-19 were sourced from the United States, Italy and Spain. The cDNA or gDNA used as material had been derived from T cells, B-cell-depleted T cells, or PBMCs.

TCRdb's table, derived via immunoSEQ multiplex PCR, lists solely in-frame clones and lacks some. The data hold 250,000 to 300,000 clones, with roughly 86% observed a single time. Germline values: CDR1 GTSNPN, CDR2 SVGIG (reference sequence). The ends lost 3 bases at V and 5 bases at J; junction bases unmatched: 4. The CDR3 extends over 13 amino acids. While infection was still active, Seattle patients were enrolled and then followed longitudinally. This sequence was found in a woman between 25 and 40 years old with COVID-19, enrolled during active disease. The sample comprised peripheral blood. The chain employs TRBV30 and TRBJ2-1; 7 bases match TRBD2. This CDR3 reads CAWSRTSNNEQFF. CDR3 coding DNA: TGTGCCTGGAGCAGGACTAGTAACAATGAGCAGTTCTTC.